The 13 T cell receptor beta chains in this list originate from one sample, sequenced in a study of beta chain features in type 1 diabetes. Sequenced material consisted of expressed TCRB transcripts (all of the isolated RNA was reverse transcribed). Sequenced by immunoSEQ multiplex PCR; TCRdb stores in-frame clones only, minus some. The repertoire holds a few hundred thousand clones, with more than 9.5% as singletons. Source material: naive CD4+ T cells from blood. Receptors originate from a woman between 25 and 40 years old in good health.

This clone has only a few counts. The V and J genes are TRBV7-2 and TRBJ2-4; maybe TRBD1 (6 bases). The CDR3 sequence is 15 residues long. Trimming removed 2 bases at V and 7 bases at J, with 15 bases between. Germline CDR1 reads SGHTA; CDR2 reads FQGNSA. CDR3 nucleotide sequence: TGTGCCAGCAGCTTATTTCCAGGGGATGTGAACATTCAGTACTTC. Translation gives CASSLFPGDVNIQYF. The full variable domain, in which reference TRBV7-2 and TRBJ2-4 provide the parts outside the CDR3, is GAGVSQSPSNKVTEKGKDVELRCDPISGHTALYWYRQSLGQGLEFLIYFQGNSAPDKSGLPSDRFSAERTGGSVSTLTIQRTQQEDSAVYLCASSLFPGDVNIQYFGAGTRLSVL.

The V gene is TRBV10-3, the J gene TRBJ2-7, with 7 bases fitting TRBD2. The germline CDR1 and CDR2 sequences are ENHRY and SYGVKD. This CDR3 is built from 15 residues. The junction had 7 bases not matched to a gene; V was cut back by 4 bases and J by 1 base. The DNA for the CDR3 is TGTGCCATCAGTGGATTACTAGCGCCTTCCTACGAGCAGTACTTC. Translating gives CAISGLLAPSYEQYF.

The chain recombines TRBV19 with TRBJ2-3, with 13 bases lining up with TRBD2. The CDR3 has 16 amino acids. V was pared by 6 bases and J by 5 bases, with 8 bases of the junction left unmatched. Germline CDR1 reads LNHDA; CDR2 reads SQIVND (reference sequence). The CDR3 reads CASSDSGLAGVDTQYF. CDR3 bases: TGTGCCAGTAGCGATTCTGGACTAGCGGGAGTAGATACGCAGTATTTT. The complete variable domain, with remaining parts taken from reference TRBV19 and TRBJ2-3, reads DGGITQSPKYLFRKEGQNVTLSCEQNLNHDAMYWYRQDPGQGLRLIYYSQIVNDFQKGDIAEGYSVSREKKESFPLTVTSAQKNPTAFYLCASSDSGLAGVDTQYFGPGTRLTVL.

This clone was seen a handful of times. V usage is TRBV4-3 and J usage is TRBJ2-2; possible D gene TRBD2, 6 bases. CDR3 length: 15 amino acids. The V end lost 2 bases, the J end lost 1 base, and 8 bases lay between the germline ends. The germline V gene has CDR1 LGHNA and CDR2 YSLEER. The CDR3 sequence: CASSQNGGNTGELFF. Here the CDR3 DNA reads TGCGCCAGCAGCCAAAACGGGGGGAACACCGGGGAGCTGTTTTTT.

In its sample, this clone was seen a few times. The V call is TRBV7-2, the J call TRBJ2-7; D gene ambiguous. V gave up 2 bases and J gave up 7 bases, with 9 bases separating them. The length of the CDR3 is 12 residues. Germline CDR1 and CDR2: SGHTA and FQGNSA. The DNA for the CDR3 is TGTGCCAGCAGCTTACGAGTCGGGGAGCAGTACTTC. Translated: CASSLRVGEQYF.

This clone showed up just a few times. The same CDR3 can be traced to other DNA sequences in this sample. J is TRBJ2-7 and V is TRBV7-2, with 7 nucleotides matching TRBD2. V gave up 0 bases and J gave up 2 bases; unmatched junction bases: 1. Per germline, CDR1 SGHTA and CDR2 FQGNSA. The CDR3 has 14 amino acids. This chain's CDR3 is CASSLAGGTYEQYF. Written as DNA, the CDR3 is TGTGCCAGCAGCTTAGCGGGAGGGACCTACGAGCAGTACTTC.

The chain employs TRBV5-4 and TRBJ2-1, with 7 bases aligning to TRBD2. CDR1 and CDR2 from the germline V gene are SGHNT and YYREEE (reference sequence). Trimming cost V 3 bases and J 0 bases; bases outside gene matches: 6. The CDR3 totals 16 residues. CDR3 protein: CASSSGLTSSYNEQFF. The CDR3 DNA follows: TGTGCCAGCAGCTCGGGACTAACGAGCTCCTACAATGAGCAGTTCTTC.

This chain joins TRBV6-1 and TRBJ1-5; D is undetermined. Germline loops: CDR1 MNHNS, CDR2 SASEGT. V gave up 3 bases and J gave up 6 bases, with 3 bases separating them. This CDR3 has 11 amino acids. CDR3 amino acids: CASSDFQPQHF. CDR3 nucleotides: TGTGCCAGCAGTGACTTTCAGCCCCAGCATTTT.

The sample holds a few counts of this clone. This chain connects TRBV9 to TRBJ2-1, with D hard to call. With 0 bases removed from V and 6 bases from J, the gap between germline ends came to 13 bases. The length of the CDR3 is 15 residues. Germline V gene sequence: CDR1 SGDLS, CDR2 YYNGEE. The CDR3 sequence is CASSVDEHPINEQFF. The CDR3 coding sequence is TGTGCCAGCAGCGTAGACGAACACCCCATCAATGAGCAGTTCTTC.

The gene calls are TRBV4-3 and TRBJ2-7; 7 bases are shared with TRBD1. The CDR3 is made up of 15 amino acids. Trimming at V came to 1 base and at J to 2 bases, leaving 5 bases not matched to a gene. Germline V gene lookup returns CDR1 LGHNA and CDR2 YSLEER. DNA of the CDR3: TGCGCCAGCAGCCAAGGTCCAGGGGGAACCTACGAGCAGTACTTC. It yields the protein CASSQGPGGTYEQYF.

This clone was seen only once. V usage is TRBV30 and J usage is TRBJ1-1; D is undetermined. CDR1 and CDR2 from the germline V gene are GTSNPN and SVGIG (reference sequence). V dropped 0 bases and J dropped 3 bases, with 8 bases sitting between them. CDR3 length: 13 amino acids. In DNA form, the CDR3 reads TGTGCCTGGAGTGTACTAGCTTACACTGAAGCTTTCTTT. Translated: CAWSVLAYTEAFF.

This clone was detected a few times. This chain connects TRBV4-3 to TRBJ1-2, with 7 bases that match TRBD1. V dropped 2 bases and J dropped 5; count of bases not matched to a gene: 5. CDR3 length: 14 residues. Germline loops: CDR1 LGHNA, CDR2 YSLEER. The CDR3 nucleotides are TGCGCCAGCAGCCAAAACACAGGGGCGTATGGCTACACCTTC. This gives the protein CASSQNTGAYGYTF.

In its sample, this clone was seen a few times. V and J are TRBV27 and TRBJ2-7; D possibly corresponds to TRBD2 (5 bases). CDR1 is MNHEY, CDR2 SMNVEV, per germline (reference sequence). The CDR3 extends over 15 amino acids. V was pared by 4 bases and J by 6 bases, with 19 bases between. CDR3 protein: CASSSRAQPLGEQYF. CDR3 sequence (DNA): TGTGCCAGCAGTTCGCGGGCGCAACCACTCGGCGAGCAGTACTTC.